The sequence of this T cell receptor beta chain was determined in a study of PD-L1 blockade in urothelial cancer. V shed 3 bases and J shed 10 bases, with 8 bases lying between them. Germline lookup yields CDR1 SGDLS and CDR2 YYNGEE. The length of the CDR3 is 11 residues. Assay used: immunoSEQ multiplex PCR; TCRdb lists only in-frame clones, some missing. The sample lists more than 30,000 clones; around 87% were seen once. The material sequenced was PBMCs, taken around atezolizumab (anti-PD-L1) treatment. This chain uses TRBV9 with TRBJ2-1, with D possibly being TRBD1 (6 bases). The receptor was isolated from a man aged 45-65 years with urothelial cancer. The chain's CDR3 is CASSATGEQFF. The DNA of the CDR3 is TGTGCCAGCAGCGCTACAGGGGAGCAGTTCTTC.